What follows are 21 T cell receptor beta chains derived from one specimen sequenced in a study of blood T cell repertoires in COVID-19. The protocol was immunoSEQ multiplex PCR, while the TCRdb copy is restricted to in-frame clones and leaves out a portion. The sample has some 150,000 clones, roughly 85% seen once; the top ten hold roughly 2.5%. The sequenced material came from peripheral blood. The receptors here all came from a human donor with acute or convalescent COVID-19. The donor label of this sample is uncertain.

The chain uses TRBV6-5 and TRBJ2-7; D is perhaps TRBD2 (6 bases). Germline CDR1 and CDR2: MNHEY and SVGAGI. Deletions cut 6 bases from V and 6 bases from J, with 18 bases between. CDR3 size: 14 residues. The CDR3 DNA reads TGTGCCAGCAGGCGGGGTCAAGGAATCGGCGAGCAGTACTTC. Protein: CASRRGQGIGEQYF.

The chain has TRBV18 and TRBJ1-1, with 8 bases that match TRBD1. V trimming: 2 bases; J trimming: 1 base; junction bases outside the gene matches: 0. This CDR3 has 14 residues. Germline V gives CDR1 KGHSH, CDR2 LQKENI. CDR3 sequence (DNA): TGTGCCAGCTCACCAGGGACAGGGAACACTGAAGCTTTCTTT. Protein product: CASSPGTGNTEAFF.

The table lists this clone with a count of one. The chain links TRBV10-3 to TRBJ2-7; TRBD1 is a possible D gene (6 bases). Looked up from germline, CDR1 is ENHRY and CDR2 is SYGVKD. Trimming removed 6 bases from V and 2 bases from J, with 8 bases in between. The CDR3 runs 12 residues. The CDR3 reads CAIRDRTYEQYF. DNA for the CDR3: TGTGCCATCAGGGACAGAACCTACGAGCAGTACTTC.

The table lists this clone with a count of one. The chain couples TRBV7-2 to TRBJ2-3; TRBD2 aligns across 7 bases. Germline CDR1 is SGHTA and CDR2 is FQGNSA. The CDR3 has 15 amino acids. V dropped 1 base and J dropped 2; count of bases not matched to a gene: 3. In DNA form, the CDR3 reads TGTGCCAGCAGCTTAGGCGCGGGAGACACAGATACGCAGTATTTT. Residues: CASSLGAGDTDTQYF.

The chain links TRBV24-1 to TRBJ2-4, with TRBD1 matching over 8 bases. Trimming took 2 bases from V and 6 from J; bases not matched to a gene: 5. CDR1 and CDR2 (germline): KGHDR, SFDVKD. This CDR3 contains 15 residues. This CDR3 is CATSDSQGTGNIQYF. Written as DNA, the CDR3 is TGTGCCACCAGTGATTCACAGGGGACAGGAAACATTCAGTACTTC.

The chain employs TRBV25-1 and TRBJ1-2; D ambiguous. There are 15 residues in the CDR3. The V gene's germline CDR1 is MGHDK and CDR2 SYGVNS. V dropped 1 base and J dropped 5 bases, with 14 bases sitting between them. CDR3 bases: TGTGCCAGCAGTGAATTCCCTGGACGGGGTTATGGCTACACCTTC. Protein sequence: CASSEFPGRGYGYTF.

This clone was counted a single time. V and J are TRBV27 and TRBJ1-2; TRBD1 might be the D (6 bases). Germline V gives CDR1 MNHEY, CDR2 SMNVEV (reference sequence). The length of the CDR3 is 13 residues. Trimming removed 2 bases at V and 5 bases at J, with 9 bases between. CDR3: CASSLGGGYGYTF. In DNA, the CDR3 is TGTGCCAGCAGTTTAGGGGGCGGGTATGGCTACACCTTC.

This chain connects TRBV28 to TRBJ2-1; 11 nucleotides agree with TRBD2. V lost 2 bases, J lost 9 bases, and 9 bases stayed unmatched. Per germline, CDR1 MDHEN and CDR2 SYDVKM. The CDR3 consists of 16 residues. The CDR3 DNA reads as TGTGCCAGCAGTTTAATAGCGGGGGGGCTCTTGGGTGAGCAGTTCTTC. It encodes CASSLIAGGLLGEQFF.

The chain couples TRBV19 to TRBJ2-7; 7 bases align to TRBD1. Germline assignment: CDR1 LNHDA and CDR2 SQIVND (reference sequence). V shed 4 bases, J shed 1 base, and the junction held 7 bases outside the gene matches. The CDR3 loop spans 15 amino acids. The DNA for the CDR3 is TGTGCCAGTAGTAACCGGGACAGAGATTCCTACGAGCAGTACGTC. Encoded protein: CASSNRDRDSYEQYV.

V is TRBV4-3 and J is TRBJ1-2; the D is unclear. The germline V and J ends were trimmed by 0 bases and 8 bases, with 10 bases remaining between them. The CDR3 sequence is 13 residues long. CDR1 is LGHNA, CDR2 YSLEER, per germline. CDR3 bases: TGCGCCAGCAGCCAAGACAGGAATGGAGGCTACACCTTC. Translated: CASSQDRNGGYTF.

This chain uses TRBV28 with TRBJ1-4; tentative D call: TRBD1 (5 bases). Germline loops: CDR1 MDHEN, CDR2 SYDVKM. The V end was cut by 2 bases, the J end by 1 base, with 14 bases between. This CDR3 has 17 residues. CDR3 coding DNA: TGTGCCAGCAGTTTACGGAAGGGGTTGGTAACTAATGAAAAACTGTTTTTT. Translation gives CASSLRKGLVTNEKLFF.

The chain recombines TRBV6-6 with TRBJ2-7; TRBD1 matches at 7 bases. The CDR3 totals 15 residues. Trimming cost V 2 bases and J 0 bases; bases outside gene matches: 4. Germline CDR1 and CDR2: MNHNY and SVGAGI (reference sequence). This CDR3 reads CASSYGQDNSYEQYV. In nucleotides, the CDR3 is TGTGCCAGCAGTTACGGACAGGACAACTCCTACGAGCAGTACGTC.

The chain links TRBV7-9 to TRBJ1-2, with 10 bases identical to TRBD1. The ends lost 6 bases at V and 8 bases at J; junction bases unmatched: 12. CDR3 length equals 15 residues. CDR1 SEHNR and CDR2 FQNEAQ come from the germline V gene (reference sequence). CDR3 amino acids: CASSPNRDRGGGYTF. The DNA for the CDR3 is TGTGCCAGCAGTCCGAACCGGGACAGGGGAGGAGGCTACACCTTC.

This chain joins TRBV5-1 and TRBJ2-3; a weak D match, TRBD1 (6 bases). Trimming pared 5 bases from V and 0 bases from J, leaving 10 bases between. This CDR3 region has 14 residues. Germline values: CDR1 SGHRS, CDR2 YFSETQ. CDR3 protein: CASSYQGSTDTQYF. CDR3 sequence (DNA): TGCGCCAGCAGTTATCAGGGGAGCACAGATACGCAGTATTTT.

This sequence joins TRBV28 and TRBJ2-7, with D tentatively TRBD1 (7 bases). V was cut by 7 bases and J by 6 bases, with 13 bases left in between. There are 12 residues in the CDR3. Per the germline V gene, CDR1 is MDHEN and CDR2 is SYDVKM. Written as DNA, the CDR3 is TGTGCCAGCAAATCAGGGGGGTCCGAGCAGTACTTC. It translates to CASKSGGSEQYF.

CDR3 region: CASSRTPYTGELFF. CDR3 in DNA: TGTGCCAGCAGTAGGACTCCCTACACCGGGGAGCTGTTTTTT. The J gene is TRBJ2-2, the V gene TRBV27; tentative D call: TRBD2 (5 bases). Germline CDR1 is MNHEY and CDR2 is SMNVEV (reference sequence). V was trimmed by 5 bases and J by 3 bases, leaving 10 bases between them. There are 14 residues in the CDR3.

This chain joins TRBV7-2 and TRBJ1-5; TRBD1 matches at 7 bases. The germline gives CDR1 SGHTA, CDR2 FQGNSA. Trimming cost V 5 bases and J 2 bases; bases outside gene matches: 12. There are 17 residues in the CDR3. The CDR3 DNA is TGTGCCAGCAGCGAGGACAGGCTAGGGGTGGGCAATCAGCCCCAGCATTTT. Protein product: CASSEDRLGVGNQPQHF.

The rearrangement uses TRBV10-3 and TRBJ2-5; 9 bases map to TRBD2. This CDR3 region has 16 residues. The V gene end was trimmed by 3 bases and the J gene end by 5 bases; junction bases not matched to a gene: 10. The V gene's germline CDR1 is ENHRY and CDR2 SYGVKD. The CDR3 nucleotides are TGTGCCATCAGTGACAGCGGGGGGCCCTCGGGGGAGACCCAGTACTTC. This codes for CAISDSGGPSGETQYF.

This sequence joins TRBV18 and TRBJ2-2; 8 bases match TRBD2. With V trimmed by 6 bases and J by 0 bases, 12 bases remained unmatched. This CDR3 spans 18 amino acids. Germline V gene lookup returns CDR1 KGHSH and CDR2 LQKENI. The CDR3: CASSLNSGGPTNTGELFF. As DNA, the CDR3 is TGTGCCAGCTCCCTCAACTCGGGGGGGCCGACGAACACCGGGGAGCTGTTTTTT.

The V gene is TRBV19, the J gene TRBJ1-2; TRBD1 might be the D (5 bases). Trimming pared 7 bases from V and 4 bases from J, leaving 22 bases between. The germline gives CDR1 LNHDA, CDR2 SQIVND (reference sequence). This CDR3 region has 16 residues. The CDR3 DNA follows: TGTGCCAGTACCCCCTCTCCCCCCACAGGCCTCTATGGCTACACCTTC. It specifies CASTPSPPTGLYGYTF. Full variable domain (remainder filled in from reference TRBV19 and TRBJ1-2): DGGITQSPKYLFRKEGQNVTLSCEQNLNHDAMYWYRQDPGQGLRLIYYSQIVNDFQKGDIAEGYSVSREKKESFPLTVTSAQKNPTAFYLCASTPSPPTGLYGYTFGSGTRLTVV.

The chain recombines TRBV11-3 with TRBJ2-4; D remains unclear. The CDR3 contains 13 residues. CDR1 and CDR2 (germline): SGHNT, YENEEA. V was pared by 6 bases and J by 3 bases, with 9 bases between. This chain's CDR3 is CASSLTGKNIQYF. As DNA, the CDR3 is TGTGCCAGCAGTCTCACTGGCAAAAACATTCAGTACTTC.